These 12 T cell receptor beta chains originate from one sample sequenced in a study of blood T cells in healthy people across ages (dated by TCRdb to about 2015). Libraries were built with 5' RACE. Instrument used: Illumina HiSeq 2500. A second PCR of roughly 7 to 11 cycles was performed with a sample-barcoded 5' primer and a J-beta primer mix. TCRdb ran its own pipeline on the public reads, namely fastp trimming at Q25 and MiXCR clone calling, and kept in-frame beta chains. Entries are consolidated by CDR3 protein sequence, retaining the most common genes and DNA. Within this sample are roughly 500,000 distinct CDR3 sequences, with 27% of them counted one time only. The ten largest clones add up to 15% to 20% of the sample. Sequenced input: blood. These receptor sequences come from a woman aged 70-85 years in good health.

The V call is TRBV18, the J call TRBJ2-2; TRBD1 might be the D (5 bases). Trimming left V 1 base short and J 4 bases short, with 16 bases between. The CDR3 spans 17 residues. CDR1 and CDR2 (germline): KGHSH, LQKENI. The CDR3 is CASSPRSGAEGTGELFF. The CDR3 nucleotides are TGTGCCAGCTCACCACGAAGTGGGGCCGAAGGCACCGGGGAGCTGTTTTTT.

This clonotype was seen a few times. The chain uses TRBV7-9 and TRBJ2-1; possible D gene TRBD2, 5 bases. Trimming left V 5 bases short and J 4 bases short, with 15 bases between. Germline CDR1 and CDR2: SEHNR and FQNEAQ (reference sequence). This CDR3 is built from 15 residues. CDR3 coding DNA: TGTGCCAGCAGCCGCCCTAGCTCCAAGTACAATGAGCAGTTCTTC. This sequence encodes CASSRPSSKYNEQFF.

On this clonotype: The germline gene is not matched at one end of the junction; a read error may be the cause. V is TRBV30 and J is TRBJ1-4; 7 bases match TRBD1. CDR3 length equals 14 residues. Germline values: CDR1 GTSNPN, CDR2 SVGIG (reference sequence). The DNA for the CDR3 is TGTGCTGGCGATCAGGGGGAGGTTAATGAAAAGCTGTTTTTT. Amino acid sequence: CAGDQGEVNEKLFF.

This clonotype was picked up a small number of times. The chain recombines TRBV29-1 with TRBJ2-7; possibly TRBD1 or TRBD2 for D (5 bases each). Germline V gives CDR1 SQVTM, CDR2 ANQGSEA. The CDR3 length is 13 residues. Trimming removed 6 bases from V and 9 bases from J, with 21 bases in between. The CDR3 here is CSVGTGPSSGQYF. CDR3 coding DNA: TGCAGCGTGGGGACGGGCCCTTCCTCGGGGCAGTACTTC.

In its sample, this clonotype was seen a few times. This rearrangement joins TRBV5-1 to TRBJ2-5; 11 bases map to TRBD2. The J call may be faulty, since TRBJ2-1 better matches the DNA end. Germline CDR1 is SGHRS and CDR2 is YFSETQ. This CDR3 spans 14 amino acids. CDR3 in amino acids: CASSPTSGDNEQFF. CDR3 DNA sequence: TGCGCCAGCAGCCCGACTAGCGGGGACAATGAGCAGTTCTTC.

This clonotype appeared a few times. This chain uses TRBV5-1 with TRBJ1-5, with unresolved D. From germline, CDR1 is SGHRS and CDR2 YFSETQ. V lost 1 base to trimming and J lost 4 bases, with 12 bases between them. This CDR3 has 15 amino acids. The CDR3 here is CASSLIPEPNQPQHF. As DNA, the CDR3 is TGCGCCAGCAGCTTGATTCCGGAACCTAATCAGCCCCAGCATTTT.

As for this clonotype: A junction end diverges from the germline sequence, so it may reflect a read error. The chain combines TRBV7-3 with TRBJ2-1; the match to TRBD1 covers 12 bases. The CDR3 is 16 residues long. Per the germline V gene, CDR1 is SGHTA and CDR2 is FQGTGA. The CDR3 reads CASSATGQGAVNEQFF. The CDR3 DNA is TGTGCCAGCAGCGCAACGGGACAGGGGGCAGTCAATGAACAGTTCTTC.

This clonotype was recorded a few times. The rearrangement uses TRBV20-1 and TRBJ1-5; tentative D call: TRBD1 (5 bases). The germline V gene encodes CDR1 DFQATT and CDR2 SNEGSKA (reference sequence). The V and J ends lost 6 bases and 5 bases respectively, with 17 bases between them. The CDR3 loop spans 14 amino acids. In DNA, the CDR3 is TGCAGTGCGACAGAACCATCCCTCGATCAGCCCCAGCATTTT. Its protein product is CSATEPSLDQPQHF.

This clonotype has more than one count but fewer than ten. This chain connects TRBV7-9 to TRBJ1-1; D gene unclear. Germline CDR1 is SEHNR and CDR2 is FQNEAQ (reference sequence). V dropped 5 bases and J dropped 10 bases, with 17 bases sitting between them. CDR3 length: 13 residues. The chain's CDR3 is CASSLGLFVRAFF. The CDR3 nucleotides are TGTGCCAGCAGCCTCGGATTATTTGTAAGAGCTTTCTTT.

As regards this clonotype: Relative to the germline gene, one junction end is altered; a read error may explain this. The chain carries TRBV6-2 or TRBV6-3 and TRBJ2-7; 7 bases match TRBD1. Per germline, CDR1 MNHEY and CDR2 SVGEGT. CDR3 size: 12 residues. The CDR3 is CASSSPPGQMVF. CDR3 DNA: TGTGCCAGCAGTTCGCCCCCGGGACAGATGGTCTTC.

The J gene is TRBJ2-3, the V gene TRBV11-2; 9 bases match TRBD2. The junction had 5 bases not matched to a gene; V was cut back by 2 bases and J by 2 bases. Germline loops: CDR1 SGHAT, CDR2 FQNNGV. CDR3 length equals 16 residues. CDR3 residues: CASSLSSGASTDTQYF. As DNA, the CDR3 is TGTGCCAGCAGCTTATCTAGCGGGGCGTCCACAGATACGCAGTATTTT.

In regard to this clonotype: No conserved phenylalanine or tryptophan is present at the end of the CDR3, so a read error is the likely explanation. V usage is TRBV4-3 and J usage is TRBJ2-5, with D perhaps matching TRBD2 (5 bases). The J call may be mistaken, given a closer DNA end match to TRBJ2-7. The CDR3 totals 13 residues. Germline V gene sequence: CDR1 LGHNA, CDR2 YSLEER. The CDR3 sequence: CASSQDLTIEQYL. CDR3 bases: TGCGCCAGCAGCCAAGACTTGACTATCGAGCAGTACCTC.